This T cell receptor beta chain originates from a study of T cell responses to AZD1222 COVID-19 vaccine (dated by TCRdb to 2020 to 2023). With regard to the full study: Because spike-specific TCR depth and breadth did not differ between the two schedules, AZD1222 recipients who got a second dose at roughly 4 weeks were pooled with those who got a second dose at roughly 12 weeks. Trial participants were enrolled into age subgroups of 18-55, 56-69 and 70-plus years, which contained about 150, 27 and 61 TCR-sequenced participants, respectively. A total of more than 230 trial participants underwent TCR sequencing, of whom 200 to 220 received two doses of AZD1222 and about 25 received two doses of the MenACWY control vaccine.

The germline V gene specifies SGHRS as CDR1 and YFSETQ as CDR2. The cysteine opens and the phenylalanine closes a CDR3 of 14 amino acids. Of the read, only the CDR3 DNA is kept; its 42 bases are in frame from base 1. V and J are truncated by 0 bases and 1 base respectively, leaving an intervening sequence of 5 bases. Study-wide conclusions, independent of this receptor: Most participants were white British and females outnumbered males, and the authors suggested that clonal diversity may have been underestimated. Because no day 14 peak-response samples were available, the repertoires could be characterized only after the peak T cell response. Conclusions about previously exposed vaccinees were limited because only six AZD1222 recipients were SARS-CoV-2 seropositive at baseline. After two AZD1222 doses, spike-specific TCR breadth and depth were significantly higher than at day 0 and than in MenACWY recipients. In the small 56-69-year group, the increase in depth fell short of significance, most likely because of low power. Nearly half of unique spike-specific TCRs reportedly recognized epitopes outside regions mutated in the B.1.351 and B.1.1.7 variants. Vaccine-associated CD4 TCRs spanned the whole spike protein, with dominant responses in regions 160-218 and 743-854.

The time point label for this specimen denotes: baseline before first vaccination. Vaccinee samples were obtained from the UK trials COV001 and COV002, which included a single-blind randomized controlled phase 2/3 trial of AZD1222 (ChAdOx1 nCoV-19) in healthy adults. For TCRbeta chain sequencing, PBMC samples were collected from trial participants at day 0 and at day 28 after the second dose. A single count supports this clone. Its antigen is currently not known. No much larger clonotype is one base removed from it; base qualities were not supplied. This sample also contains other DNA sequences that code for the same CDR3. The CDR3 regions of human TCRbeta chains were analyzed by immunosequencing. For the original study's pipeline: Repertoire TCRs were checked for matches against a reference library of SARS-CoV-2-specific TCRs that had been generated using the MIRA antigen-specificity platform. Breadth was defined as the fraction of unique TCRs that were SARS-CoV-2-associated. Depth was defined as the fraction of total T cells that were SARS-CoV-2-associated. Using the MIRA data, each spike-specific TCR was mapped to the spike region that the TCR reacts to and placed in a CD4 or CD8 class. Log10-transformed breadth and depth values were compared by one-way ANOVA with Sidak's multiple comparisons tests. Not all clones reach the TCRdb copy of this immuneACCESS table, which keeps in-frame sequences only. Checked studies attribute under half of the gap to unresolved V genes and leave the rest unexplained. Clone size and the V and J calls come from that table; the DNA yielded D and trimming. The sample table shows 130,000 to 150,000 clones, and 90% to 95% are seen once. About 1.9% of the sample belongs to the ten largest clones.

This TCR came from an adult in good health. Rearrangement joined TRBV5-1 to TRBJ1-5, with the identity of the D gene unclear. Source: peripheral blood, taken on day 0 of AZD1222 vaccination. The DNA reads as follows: TGCGCCAGCAGCTTGGATGGGAGCAATCAGCCCCAGCATTTT. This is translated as CASSLDGSNQPQHF.